A selection of T cell receptor beta chains follows, all from one sample in a study of cytomegalovirus exposure and HLA in healthy donors. Here immunoSEQ multiplex PCR was the method, and the copy in TCRdb shows in-frame clones only, minus some. The sample includes 100,000 to 150,000 clones, 84% of them seen just once. The specimen was PBMCs. The receptors were sampled from a man in his fifties in good health and CMV-seronegative. Both conserved end residues are part of each CDR3. The D gene is left open where the match is weak. Expanded clones get a size class; other rows say once, few or many, or leave the size out.

size: -; D: TRBD1; V: TRBV5-4; J: TRBJ1-1; CDR3: CASSSGQGVTEAFF; DNA: TGTGCCAGCAGCTCAGGACAGGGGGTAACTGAAGCTTTCTTT
size: -; D: -; V: TRBV18; J: TRBJ1-5; CDR3: CASLNDRSNQPQHF; DNA: TGTGCCAGCTTAAACGACAGGAGCAATCAGCCCCAGCATTTT
size: -; D: -; V: TRBV5-4; J: TRBJ1-3; CDR3: CASSSGNRAGNTIYF; DNA: TGTGCCAGCAGCTCAGGGAACAGGGCTGGAAACACCATATATTTT
size: -; D: -; V: TRBV6-5; J: TRBJ1-6; CDR3: CASNPGGQGNSPLHF; DNA: TGTGCCAGCAACCCGGGCGGCCAGGGTAATTCCCCCCTCCACTTT
size: once; D: TRBD1; V: TRBV7-9; J: TRBJ2-1; CDR3: CASSLVQGAQSYEQFF; DNA: TGTGCCAGCAGCTTAGTTCAGGGGGCGCAAAGTTATGAGCAGTTCTTC
size: -; D: TRBD1; V: TRBV7-2; J: TRBJ1-3; CDR3: CASSWPLRDRGNTIYF; DNA: TGTGCCAGCAGTTGGCCCCTCCGGGACAGGGGAAACACCATATATTTT
size: -; D: TRBD1; V: TRBV29-1; J: TRBJ2-7; CDR3: CSAVGTGGGYEQYF; DNA: TGCAGCGCCGTCGGGACAGGGGGAGGCTACGAGCAGTACTTC
size: -; D: -; V: TRBV27; J: TRBJ1-2; CDR3: CATRRENYGYTF; DNA: TGTGCCACCAGGAGGGAAAATTATGGCTACACCTTC
size: -; D: -; V: TRBV30; J: TRBJ1-6; CDR3: CAWTGIRSPLHF; DNA: TGTGCCTGGACAGGGATCCGTTCACCCCTCCACTTT
size: once; D: -; V: TRBV29-1; J: TRBJ2-3; CDR3: CSVRDLRTDTQYF; DNA: TGCAGCGTCCGGGACTTGAGAACAGATACGCAGTATTTT
size: once; D: TRBD2; V: TRBV7-6; J: TRBJ2-7; CDR3: CASSLIAGEAYGQYF; DNA: TGTGCCAGCAGCTTAATAGCGGGGGAGGCCTACGGGCAGTACTTC
size: -; D: TRBD2; V: TRBV2; J: TRBJ2-7; CDR3: CAIRWGLAGHEQYF; DNA: TGTGCCATCCGGTGGGGACTAGCGGGCCACGAGCAGTACTTC
size: -; D: -; V: TRBV27; J: TRBJ1-1; CDR3: CASSTRQGTTEAFF; DNA: TGTGCCAGCAGTACCCGGCAGGGGACCACTGAAGCTTTCTTT
size: -; D: -; V: TRBV27; J: TRBJ2-5; CDR3: CASRREQETQYF; DNA: TGTGCCAGCAGGAGGGAACAAGAGACCCAGTACTTC
size: -; D: TRBD1; V: TRBV19; J: TRBJ2-3; CDR3: CASSIGQGPDTQYF; DNA: TGTGCCAGTAGTATAGGACAGGGTCCAGATACGCAGTATTTT
size: -; D: TRBD2; V: TRBV2; J: TRBJ2-3; CDR3: CASVGLAGWGGTQYF; DNA: TGTGCCAGCGTTGGACTAGCGGGTTGGGGGGGTACGCAGTATTTT
size: -; D: -; V: TRBV5-1; J: TRBJ2-3; CDR3: CASSLVVATDTQYF; DNA: TGCGCCAGCAGCTTGGTAGTAGCGACAGATACGCAGTATTTT
size: few; D: -; V: TRBV12-5; J: TRBJ1-6; CDR3: CASGLVRPGLRNSPLHF; DNA: TGTGCTAGTGGTTTGGTACGTCCAGGGTTGAGGAATTCACCCCTCCACTTT
size: -; D: TRBD2; V: TRBV5-1; J: TRBJ2-1; CDR3: CASSSPTSVKYNEQFF; DNA: TGCGCCAGCAGTTCCCCCACTAGCGTTAAGTACAATGAGCAGTTCTTC
size: -; D: -; V: TRBV5-1; J: TRBJ1-1; CDR3: CASSLAVGGTEAFF; DNA: TGCGCCAGCAGCTTGGCCGTGGGGGGCACTGAAGCTTTCTTT
size: few; D: -; V: TRBV19; J: TRBJ1-5; CDR3: CASREDSLFNQPQHF; DNA: TGTGCCAGTAGAGAGGACAGCCTCTTCAATCAGCCCCAGCATTTT
size: -; D: TRBD2; V: TRBV7-9; J: TRBJ2-1; CDR3: CASKGLAGAPRGYNEQFF; DNA: TGTGCCAGCAAGGGACTAGCGGGGGCCCCCCGGGGCTACAATGAGCAGTTCTTC
size: -; D: TRBD2; V: TRBV9; J: TRBJ2-3; CDR3: CASSVVAGGPSDTQYF; DNA: TGTGCCAGCAGCGTAGTTGCGGGGGGGCCATCAGATACGCAGTATTTT
size: -; D: -; V: TRBV6-6; J: TRBJ1-2; CDR3: CASSYGRQNGYTF; DNA: TGTGCCAGCAGTTACGGCAGGCAGAATGGCTACACCTTC